These 25 T cell receptor beta chains were all obtained from the same sample, sequenced in a study of blood T cell repertoires in COVID-19. Profiling relied on immunoSEQ multiplex PCR, and the TCRdb table lists in-frame clones only, not all of them. The sample records approximately 250,000 clones, approximately 87% being singletons. Sequencing input: peripheral blood. The source is a human donor in a cohort sampled during active COVID-19.

The gene calls are TRBV12-3 or TRBV12-4 and TRBJ1-2, with D perhaps TRBD1 (6 bases). Trimming stripped 7 bases from V and 8 bases from J, with 17 bases between. This CDR3 contains 13 residues. This CDR3 is CASTTDRDSGYTF. CDR3 sequence (DNA): TGTGCCAGCACCACGGACAGAGACAGCGGCTACACCTTC.

The V call is TRBV4-1, the J call TRBJ2-1; the D gene is possibly TRBD2 (6 bases). Germline lookup yields CDR1 MGHRA and CDR2 YSYEKL. V gave up 0 bases and J gave up 0 bases, with 12 bases separating them. The CDR3 covers 17 residues. The CDR3 coding sequence is TGCGCCAGCAGCCAAGAGGGACTCGGAAGCTCCTACAATGAGCAGTTCTTC. Translated, it gives CASSQEGLGSSYNEQFF.

The chain has TRBV19 and TRBJ2-2; the match to TRBD2 covers 7 bases. The CDR3 has 15 amino acids. Germline values: CDR1 LNHDA, CDR2 SQIVND (reference sequence). Trimming took 8 bases from V and 4 from J; bases not matched to a gene: 10. The CDR3 region has the DNA TGTGCCAGTTGTCAGGGAGGGGTTGGCACCGGGGAGCTGTTTTTT. Residues: CASCQGGVGTGELFF.

The CDR3 loop is CASSLAGLAGGLGEQFF. CDR3 sequence (DNA): TGTGCCAGCAGCTTAGCTGGGCTAGCGGGGGGGTTGGGTGAGCAGTTCTTC. This chain uses TRBV7-2 with TRBJ2-1, with 12 bases that match TRBD2. V was pared by 0 bases and J by 9 bases, with 9 bases of the junction left unmatched. This CDR3 has 17 amino acids. CDR1 and CDR2 (germline): SGHTA, FQGNSA.

This rearrangement joins TRBV28 to TRBJ1-6; possible D gene TRBD1, 6 bases. CDR1 MDHEN and CDR2 SYDVKM come from the germline V gene. The CDR3 has 14 amino acids. Trimming shortened V by 10 bases and J by 3 bases, and 13 bases separated the two germline ends. CDR3: CATTRGDYNSPLHF. The CDR3 DNA is TGTGCCACCACCAGGGGAGACTATAATTCACCCCTCCACTTT.

CDR3 sequence reads: CASSKAGGPSKNIQYF. CDR3 DNA sequence: TGTGCCAGCAGCAAAGCGGGGGGGCCGTCCAAAAACATTCAGTACTTC. This rearrangement joins TRBV21-1 to TRBJ2-4; the listed D gene, TRBD2, was not tested against the DNA. TRBV21-1 is labeled a pseudogene. The CDR3 runs 16 residues.

V gene TRBV4-1 combines with J gene TRBJ1-6; 8 nucleotides line up with TRBD1. The germline V gene has CDR1 MGHRA and CDR2 YSYEKL. The CDR3 totals 15 residues. With V trimmed by 3 bases and J by 7 bases, 5 bases remained unmatched. This CDR3 is CASSHPGGRNSPLHF. The CDR3 coding sequence is TGCGCCAGCAGCCACCCAGGGGGCCGAAATTCACCCCTCCACTTT.

The V call is TRBV18, the J call TRBJ1-3; D ambiguous. Deletions cut 1 base from V and 2 bases from J, with 12 bases between. The CDR3 spans 16 residues. Germline assignment: CDR1 KGHSH and CDR2 LQKENI. As DNA, the CDR3 is TGTGCCAGCTCACCACTCCCCGGTCTGGCTGGAAACACCATATATTTT. This encodes CASSPLPGLAGNTIYF. Full variable domain (rest looked up from reference TRBV18 and TRBJ1-3): NAGVMQNPRHLVRRRGQEARLRCSPMKGHSHVYWYRQLPEEGLKFMVYLQKENIIDESGMPKERFSAEFPKEGPSILRIQQVVRGDSAAYFCASSPLPGLAGNTIYFGEGSWLTVV.

The chain carries TRBV6-5 and TRBJ1-3; tentatively, D is TRBD1 (5 bases). Trimming shortened V by 10 bases and J by 3 bases, and 16 bases separated the two germline ends. Germline CDR1 is MNHEY and CDR2 is SVGAGI. This CDR3 spans 14 amino acids. CDR3 residues: CAKDGWGGGNTIYF. CDR3 DNA sequence: TGTGCCAAGGACGGGTGGGGGGGTGGAAACACCATATATTTT.

V is TRBV15 and J is TRBJ2-7; TRBD2 aligns across 10 bases. The germline CDR1 and CDR2 sequences are LNHNV and YYDKDF (reference sequence). J lost 7 bases, V lost 0 bases, and 9 bases had no gene match. This CDR3 spans 16 amino acids. The CDR3 sequence: CATSREKLAGVQEQYF. CDR3 DNA: TGTGCCACCAGCAGAGAAAAGCTAGCGGGAGTGCAAGAGCAGTACTTC.

This sequence joins TRBV19 and TRBJ1-2, with 7 nucleotides matching TRBD1. J gave up 5 bases and V 3 bases, and 6 bases lay outside the gene matches. The CDR3 contains 14 residues. Germline CDR1 and CDR2: LNHDA and SQIVND (reference sequence). The CDR3 loop is CASSILTGMYGYTF. CDR3 DNA: TGTGCCAGTAGTATCTTGACAGGGATGTATGGCTACACCTTC.

The V call is TRBV15, the J call TRBJ1-1; D ambiguous. Per the germline V gene, CDR1 is LNHNV and CDR2 is YYDKDF (reference sequence). CDR3 length equals 13 residues. Between the trimmed V and J ends, which lost 3 bases and 1 base, there was a span of 6 bases. CDR3 protein: CATSSHRNTEAFF. Written as DNA, the CDR3 is TGTGCCACCAGCAGCCACAGGAACACTGAAGCTTTCTTT.

In this sample, this clone turned up a few times. CDR3 sequence: CASSDRDRLYEQYF. CDR3 DNA sequence: TGTGCCAGCAGTGACCGGGACAGGCTCTACGAGCAGTACTTC. J is TRBJ2-7 and V is TRBV6-1; the match to TRBD1 covers 8 bases. CDR3 length: 14 amino acids. With V trimmed by 3 bases and J by 3 bases, 4 bases remained unmatched. From germline, CDR1 is MNHNS and CDR2 SASEGT.

This clone was counted between two and nine times. This chain joins TRBV7-8 and TRBJ1-5; D perhaps matches TRBD1 (5 bases). CDR1 and CDR2 from the germline V gene are SGHVS and FQNEAQ. The V and J ends lost 1 base and 6 bases respectively, with 16 bases between them. This CDR3 has 16 residues. The CDR3 region is CASSLVKSAGIQPQHF. The CDR3 region has the DNA TGTGCCAGCAGCTTAGTTAAATCGGCAGGGATTCAGCCCCAGCATTTT.

The chain combines TRBV28 with TRBJ1-1; 9 bases line up with TRBD1. Germline assignment: CDR1 MDHEN and CDR2 SYDVKM. J gave up 4 bases and V 6 bases, and 6 bases lay outside the gene matches. This CDR3 has 14 residues. CDR3 nucleotide sequence: TGTGCCAGCAGACCGGACAGGGGAATCACTGAAGCTTTCTTT. This encodes CASRPDRGITEAFF.

This clone came up once. The chain is built from TRBV11-2 and TRBJ2-7; 12 bases are a match to TRBD2. This CDR3 contains 16 residues. CDR1 and CDR2 (germline): SGHAT, FQNNGV. The V and J ends lost 0 bases and 3 bases, in that order; junction bases with no gene match: 3. In DNA, the CDR3 is TGTGCCAGCAGCTTAGATCTAGCGGGAGGGATCTACGAGCAGTACTTC. Translating gives CASSLDLAGGIYEQYF.

The V call is TRBV6-5, the J call TRBJ1-1; no clear D gene. In germline, CDR1 is MNHEY, CDR2 SVGAGI. The CDR3 consists of 14 residues. The germline V and J ends were trimmed by 5 bases and 1 base, with 11 bases remaining between them. Here the CDR3 DNA reads TGTGCCAGCAGTCTTCTTGGAGGGAACACTGAAGCTTTCTTT. This encodes CASSLLGGNTEAFF.

This chain uses TRBV6-5 with TRBJ1-6; perhaps TRBD1 as D (6 bases). V was pared by 8 bases and J by 5 bases, with 10 bases between. Germline V gene data show CDR1 as MNHEY and CDR2 as SVGAGI. There are 13 residues in the CDR3. The CDR3 DNA is TGTGCCAGCCGGACAGCCCATAATTCACCCCTCCACTTT. Its protein product is CASRTAHNSPLHF.

The chain combines TRBV6-2 or TRBV6-3 with TRBJ1-2; D gene unclear. Germline lookup yields CDR1 MNHEY and CDR2 SVGEGT. The CDR3 contains 11 residues. Deletions cut 3 bases from V and 4 bases from J, with 3 bases between. The DNA for the CDR3 is TGTGCCAGCAGTTATAGCTATGGCTACACCTTC. Protein sequence: CASSYSYGYTF.

The rearrangement joins TRBV5-1 to TRBJ1-1; TRBD1 matches 8 bases. CDR3 length equals 13 residues. V lost 3 bases, J lost 6 bases, and 4 bases stayed unmatched. Germline V CDR1 and CDR2: SGHRS, YFSETQ. The CDR3: CASSYKQGAEAFF. The CDR3 coding sequence is TGCGCCAGCAGCTATAAACAGGGGGCTGAAGCTTTCTTT. Together with reference TRBV5-1 and TRBJ1-1, the CDR3 gives the full variable domain: KAGVTQTPRYLIKTRGQQVTLSCSPISGHRSVSWYQQTPGQGLQFLFEYFSETQRNKGNFPGRFSGRQFSNSRSEMNVSTLELGDSALYLCASSYKQGAEAFFGQGTRLTVV.

The chain couples TRBV5-1 to TRBJ2-5, with 8 positions matching TRBD2. J gave up 5 bases and V 0 bases, and 9 bases lay outside the gene matches. From germline, CDR1 is SGHRS and CDR2 YFSETQ. CDR3 length equals 16 residues. DNA for the CDR3: TGCGCCAGCAGCTTGGGAAGCGGGGGATCTTCGGAGACCCAGTACTTC. This encodes CASSLGSGGSSETQYF.

The genes are TRBV5-1 and TRBJ2-1; D is undetermined. CDR1 and CDR2 (germline): SGHRS, YFSETQ. Trimming shortened V by 4 bases and J by 3 bases, and 11 bases separated the two germline ends. This CDR3 contains 14 residues. The CDR3 sequence: CASSPATGYNEQFF. CDR3 bases: TGCGCCAGCAGCCCCGCCACTGGCTACAATGAGCAGTTCTTC.

The CDR3 loop reads CASSLPVLGAENTEAFF. The CDR3, as DNA: TGTGCCAGCAGCTTGCCGGTCCTGGGCGCCGAGAACACTGAAGCTTTCTTT. The chain combines TRBV5-8 with TRBJ1-1; D gene unclear. Trimming shortened V by 1 base and J by 1 base, and 17 bases separated the two germline ends. CDR1 is SGHTS and CDR2 is YDEGEE in the germline V gene. CDR3 length equals 17 residues.

This chain joins TRBV7-8 and TRBJ1-2; D is uncertain. Trimming pared 4 bases from V and 4 bases from J, leaving 16 bases between. Germline CDR1 reads SGHVS; CDR2 reads FQNEAQ. CDR3 length: 15 residues. The CDR3 DNA reads TGTGCCAGCAGCTCGGGCCGAGCACGGGGCTATGGCTACACCTTC. Translation: CASSSGRARGYGYTF.

This chain joins TRBV6-6 and TRBJ2-3; D is perhaps TRBD1 (5 bases). The CDR3 runs to 14 residues. V lost 4 bases and J lost 2, with 10 bases in between. Germline CDR1 reads MNHNY; CDR2 reads SVGAGI (reference sequence). The CDR3 here is CASSLDINTDTQYF. The CDR3 region has the DNA TGTGCCAGCAGTTTGGACATAAACACAGATACGCAGTATTTT.